Sequencing of this T cell receptor (beta chain) was carried out in a study of PD-L1 blockade in urothelial cancer. Study background: Male sex and bladder-origin urothelial cancer were recorded for about 90% of the roughly 30 patients. Patients' prior chemotherapy regimens numbered 0 to 3. Analysis of blood occurred 3 weeks (second dose) and 6 weeks after treatment start.

This clone was found once. The CDR3 has 13 residues. Germline lookup yields CDR1 SGHAT and CDR2 FQNNGV. The trim removed 5 bases at V and 3 bases at J, leaving 1 base unmatched. Time point defined: pretreatment peripheral blood. Produced via immunoSEQ multiplex PCR; TCRdb's table is partial and in-frame only. The sample consists of approximately 72,000 clones, approximately 86% of them appearing once. The chain is built from TRBV11-2 and TRBJ2-7; 10 bases align to TRBD1. Material: PBMCs, obtained around atezolizumab (anti-PD-L1) treatment. The clonotype comes from a man aged 55 to 69 with urothelial cancer. This CDR3 reads CASSRTGGYEQYF. The CDR3 region has the DNA TGTGCCAGCAGCCGGACAGGGGGCTACGAGCAGTACTTC.